This T cell receptor beta chain was retrieved from a study of cytomegalovirus exposure and HLA in healthy donors. For the study at large: Most genotyped donors, around 86% of around 370, had Caucasian-associated genetic ancestry.

Researchers ran the PCR with 60 Vbeta and 13 Jbeta primers. Original handling: Approximately 83 million unique TCR beta chains, 9 million to 11 million shared, were counted in a later analysis. Assay: immunoSEQ multiplex PCR; the TCRdb copy retains only in-frame clones and omits some. That table supplies the V and J calls and clone size; D and trimming were determined from the DNA. The data show approximately 110,000 clones, with approximately 66% seen just once and 11% held by the top ten. CDR1 is MDHEN and CDR2 is SYDVKM in the germline V gene. Losses at the gene ends were 1 base for V and 2 bases for J; bases not matched to a gene: 3. The CDR3 covers 16 residues. Overall study results and limits: Presence/absence comparisons presumed near-even sequencing depth among donors. In a later analysis, TCR beta V- and J-gene trimming showed a link to a missense DCLRE1C variant.

Worth noting for this clone: Its antigen is not known.

Sequenced: PBMCs. The chain is built from TRBV28 and TRBJ1-5; TRBD1 matches at 9 bases. This receptor was taken from a man aged 35 to 55 in good health and CMV-seropositive. Here the CDR3 DNA reads TGTGCCAGCAGTTTATTACAGGGGGCAGGCAATCAGCCCCAGCATTTT. This translates into CASSLLQGAGNQPQHF. Drawing the rest from reference TRBV28 and TRBJ1-5, the complete variable domain is DVKVTQSSRYLVKRTGEKVFLECVQDMDHENMFWYRQDPGLGLRLIYFSYDVKMKEKGDIPEGYSVSREKKERFSLILESASTNQTSMYLCASSLLQGAGNQPQHFGDGTRLSIL.